Following are 24 T cell receptor beta chains from one sample sequenced in a study of cytomegalovirus exposure and HLA in healthy donors. The study ran its PCR with 60 Vbeta and 13 Jbeta primers. Repertoires were generated with immunoSEQ multiplex PCR, while TCRdb's copy carries only in-frame clones and drops some. The sample lists 74,000 or so clones, around 78% occurring once. Sequenced: PBMCs. The receptor set was obtained from a male donor in good health and CMV-seropositive.

This clone has only a few counts. This rearrangement joins TRBV5-4 to TRBJ2-7; 8 nucleotides line up with TRBD1. V was pared by 3 bases and J by 3 bases, with 5 bases of the junction left unmatched. This CDR3 has 14 residues. Per germline, CDR1 SGHNT and CDR2 YYREEE (reference sequence). Here the CDR3 DNA reads TGTGCCAGCAGCTCACAGGGGGTAGACTACGAGCAGTACTTC. Its protein product is CASSSQGVDYEQYF.

The chain couples TRBV9 to TRBJ2-7; TRBD1 matches at 7 bases. This CDR3 spans 16 amino acids. The germline CDR1 and CDR2 sequences are SGDLS and YYNGEE. Trimming cost V 2 bases and J 0 bases; bases outside gene matches: 8. The CDR3 sequence is CASSVSGGSSSYEQYF. The CDR3 region has the DNA TGTGCCAGCAGCGTCTCAGGGGGATCCAGCTCCTACGAGCAGTACTTC.

J is TRBJ1-3 and V is TRBV7-3; D is perhaps TRBD1 (6 bases). This CDR3 region has 13 residues. Trimming left V 5 bases short and J 4 bases short, with 9 bases between. Germline V gene data show CDR1 as SGHTA and CDR2 as FQGTGA. For the CDR3, the DNA is TGTGCCAGCAGCCTCGGACAGGGAAACACCATATATTTT. Translating gives CASSLGQGNTIYF.

The V and J genes are TRBV5-6 and TRBJ1-1, with 7 bases identical to TRBD1. The CDR3 sequence is 15 residues long. The trim removed 4 bases at V and 1 base at J, leaving 7 bases unmatched. Germline loops: CDR1 SGHDT, CDR2 YYEEEE. The CDR3 DNA is TGTGCCAGCAGCATAGCCGGGACAGCGAACACTGAAGCTTTCTTT. Translated, it gives CASSIAGTANTEAFF.

The chain uses TRBV4-1 and TRBJ1-2; the D gene is possibly TRBD1 (5 bases). Germline V CDR1 and CDR2: MGHRA, YSYEKL. Trimming removed 3 bases from V and 10 bases from J, with 15 bases in between. The CDR3 spans 13 residues. CDR3 region: CASSHHLQGDYTF. The CDR3 DNA reads as TGCGCCAGCAGCCACCACCTCCAGGGCGACTACACCTTC.

The chain uses TRBV4-1 and TRBJ2-3, with TRBD2 as a possible D gene (6 bases). Germline V gene lookup returns CDR1 MGHRA and CDR2 YSYEKL. With 1 base removed from V and 5 bases from J, the gap between germline ends came to 13 bases. This CDR3 has 15 residues. DNA for the CDR3: TGCGCCAGCAGCCAAGGTGCAAGCGGGCGAGATACGCAGTATTTT. This translates into CASSQGASGRDTQYF.

The rearrangement links TRBV5-1 to TRBJ2-1; 14 bases agree with TRBD2. Germline trimming cut 4 bases from V and 4 bases from J; bases unmatched to any gene: 10. Germline CDR1 SGHRS, CDR2 YFSETQ. The CDR3 totals 18 residues. CDR3: CASSVTGTSGSRYNEQFF. CDR3 bases: TGCGCCAGCAGCGTTACCGGGACTAGCGGGAGTAGGTACAATGAGCAGTTCTTC.

The chain links TRBV9 to TRBJ2-7, with 7 positions matching TRBD2. CDR1 SGDLS and CDR2 YYNGEE come from the germline V gene. This CDR3 region has 14 residues. V shed 0 bases, J shed 3 bases, and the junction held 3 bases outside the gene matches. The CDR3 loop reads CASSVVGGGYEQYF. DNA for the CDR3: TGTGCCAGCAGCGTAGTGGGGGGGGGCTACGAGCAGTACTTC.

The V and J genes are TRBV6-1 and TRBJ1-1, with 8 bases lining up with TRBD1. This CDR3 has 14 amino acids. The trim removed 5 bases at V and 7 bases at J, leaving 9 bases unmatched. Germline CDR1 and CDR2: MNHNS and SASEGT. The CDR3, as DNA: TGTGCCAGCAGTCCCCCTCCCGGACAGGGTGAAGCTTTCTTT. This translates into CASSPPPGQGEAFF.

The chain is built from TRBV15 and TRBJ1-2; a weak D match, TRBD1 (6 bases). CDR1 and CDR2 from the germline V gene are LNHNV and YYDKDF (reference sequence). This CDR3 is built from 13 residues. V was pared by 0 bases and J by 6 bases, with 8 bases between. Written as DNA, the CDR3 is TGTGCCACCAGCAGAGACTACAGGGATGGCTACACCTTC. It yields the protein CATSRDYRDGYTF.

The J gene is TRBJ2-6, the V gene TRBV5-1; 12 bases match TRBD2. V lost 4 bases, J lost 0 bases, and 14 bases stayed unmatched. The V gene's germline CDR1 is SGHRS and CDR2 YFSETQ. The length of the CDR3 is 21 residues. CDR3 in amino acids: CASSGRGLAGQDFSGANVLTF. Here the CDR3 DNA reads TGCGCCAGCAGCGGTCGGGGACTAGCGGGTCAAGACTTCTCTGGGGCCAACGTCCTGACTTTC.

The chain employs TRBV9 and TRBJ2-7; D remains ambiguous. The CDR3 has 16 residues. V was cut by 0 bases and J by 5 bases, with 18 bases left in between. Germline assignment: CDR1 SGDLS and CDR2 YYNGEE. CDR3 protein: CASSVGWANLLDEQYF. CDR3 sequence (DNA): TGTGCCAGCAGCGTAGGGTGGGCGAATCTCCTGGACGAGCAGTACTTC.

The gene calls are TRBV15 and TRBJ2-7; D is unresolved. This CDR3 has 15 residues. Germline V CDR1 and CDR2: LNHNV, YYDKDF (reference sequence). Trimming removed 1 base from V and 1 base from J, with 11 bases in between. Here the CDR3 reads CATSRGGSFSYEQYF. Written as DNA, the CDR3 is TGTGCCACCAGCAGAGGCGGCTCCTTTTCCTACGAGCAGTACTTC.

The chain couples TRBV6-5 to TRBJ1-1; D is uncertain. The V gene lost 0 bases and the J gene lost 1 base, with 9 bases spanning the gap. CDR1 MNHEY and CDR2 SVGAGI come from the germline V gene. This CDR3 has 15 residues. The CDR3 DNA follows: TGTGCCAGCAGTTACTCGGGCACCCAGAACACTGAAGCTTTCTTT. Residues: CASSYSGTQNTEAFF.

The chain carries TRBV19 and TRBJ1-3, with no clear D. Germline lookup yields CDR1 LNHDA and CDR2 SQIVND (reference sequence). There are 17 residues in the CDR3. V was shortened by 5 bases and J by 0 bases, with 17 bases between the two germline ends. The CDR3 sequence is CASSLGRGFFSGNTIYF. The CDR3, as DNA: TGTGCCAGTAGTCTCGGGCGGGGATTCTTCTCTGGAAACACCATATATTTT.

The CDR3 sequence: CASKTGTGGETQYF. The CDR3 region has the DNA TGTGCCAGCAAAACCGGGACAGGGGGAGAGACCCAGTACTTC. V is TRBV6-6 and J is TRBJ2-5, with 11 nucleotides matching TRBD1. Trimming cost V 7 bases and J 4 bases; bases outside gene matches: 5. The CDR3 contains 14 residues. The germline V gene encodes CDR1 MNHNY and CDR2 SVGAGI (reference sequence).

This clone was observed at least ten times. V gene TRBV10-2 combines with J gene TRBJ1-4, with D possibly TRBD1 on 5 matching bases. Germline values: CDR1 WSHSY, CDR2 SAAADI. Trimming stripped 1 base from V and 7 bases from J, with 10 bases between. CDR3 length equals 14 residues. CDR3 in amino acids: CASSEWGVGEKLFF. The CDR3 DNA reads as TGCGCCAGCAGTGAGTGGGGGGTTGGTGAAAAACTGTTTTTT.

The gene calls are TRBV6-5 and TRBJ2-7; D is perhaps TRBD2 (6 bases). Germline V gene sequence: CDR1 MNHEY, CDR2 SVGAGI. The length of the CDR3 is 15 residues. V lost 6 bases and J 5 bases, leaving 20 bases between the germline ends. The CDR3 sequence is CASRNSGGRGDEQYF. The CDR3 bases are TGTGCCAGCAGAAACTCCGGGGGTCGGGGAGACGAGCAGTACTTC.

The chain is built from TRBV7-9 and TRBJ1-3; 10 bases align to TRBD1. V shed 5 bases, J shed 7 bases, and the junction held 2 bases outside the gene matches. Germline V gives CDR1 SEHNR, CDR2 FQNEAQ (reference sequence). The CDR3 is 13 amino acids. The chain's CDR3 is CASSEGQGNTIYF. Here the CDR3 DNA reads TGTGCCAGCAGCGAGGGACAGGGGAACACCATATATTTT.

CDR3 in DNA: TGTGCCAGCCGGGTCCGGGATCCAGATACGCAGTATTTT. Protein sequence: CASRVRDPDTQYF. The chain has TRBV6-6 and TRBJ2-3, with a tentative D call TRBD2 (5 bases). The length of the CDR3 is 13 residues. Germline V CDR1 and CDR2: MNHNY, SVGAGI (reference sequence). Trimming pared 8 bases from V and 4 bases from J, leaving 13 bases between.

The chain joins TRBV11-3 to TRBJ2-2; 9 positions match TRBD2. Germline CDR1 SGHNT, CDR2 YENEEA. CDR3 size: 17 residues. The V and J ends lost 4 bases and 0 bases, in that order; junction bases with no gene match: 6. CDR3 DNA sequence: TGTGCCAGCAGCTCATTAGCGGGGGCTACGAACACCGGGGAGCTGTTTTTT. This translates into CASSSLAGATNTGELFF.

This chain links TRBV5-1 with TRBJ2-1; D perhaps matches TRBD2 (6 bases). Trimming cost V 6 bases and J 9 bases, with 10 bases left between them. The CDR3 runs 11 residues. From germline, CDR1 is SGHRS and CDR2 YFSETQ. The CDR3 reads CASNGGTEQFF. CDR3 in DNA: TGCGCCAGCAACGGGGGTACTGAGCAGTTCTTC.

The table lists this clone with a few counts. This sequence joins TRBV6-6 and TRBJ2-7, with D maybe TRBD2 (5 bases). The CDR3 is made up of 13 amino acids. CDR1 and CDR2 from the germline V gene are MNHNY and SVGAGI (reference sequence). Trimming shortened V by 6 bases and J by 4 bases, and 13 bases separated the two germline ends. The CDR3 reads CASRREGMYEQYF. CDR3 DNA: TGTGCCAGCAGGCGCGAGGGAATGTACGAGCAGTACTTC.

The table lists this clone with a count of one. The chain combines TRBV15 with TRBJ2-3; a weak D match, TRBD1 (5 bases). Trimming took 3 bases from V and 1 from J, leaving 8 bases between them. The CDR3 extends over 14 amino acids. Germline values: CDR1 LNHNV, CDR2 YYDKDF (reference sequence). DNA for the CDR3: TGTGCCACCAGCAGGGACACAGGCACAGATACGCAGTATTTT. This translates into CATSRDTGTDTQYF.